The 12 T cell receptor beta chains in this list originate from one sample, sequenced in a study of T-cell memory formation after mild COVID-19. TCRdb re-analysed the 5' RACE reads in MiXCR, keeping a single row per CDR3 protein. Of 430,000 or so distinct CDR3 sequences listed, around a quarter were seen once; the top ten hold under 15%. Sequenced material: PBMCs or a T cell subset sorted from them (not recorded which). These receptors all come from an adult woman who had mild COVID-19 (a few samples of this study predate the infection). Cell type and time point are not known.

This clonotype appeared a few times. The chain employs TRBV7-3 and TRBJ2-1, with 8 positions matching TRBD1. Germline V CDR1 and CDR2: SGHTA, FQGTGA. J lost 6 bases, V lost 5 bases, and 3 bases had no gene match. CDR3 length: 13 residues. The CDR3: CASSVGTGNEQFF. CDR3 DNA: TGTGCCAGCAGCGTCGGGACAGGCAATGAGCAGTTCTTC.

The gene calls are TRBV12-3 or TRBV12-4 and TRBJ2-7; the match to TRBD2 covers 8 bases. The CDR3 sequence is 11 residues long. Trimming took 8 bases from V and 3 from J; bases not matched to a gene: 0. The CDR3 nucleotides read TGTGCCAGCGCGGGGGGCTACGAGCAGTACTTC. It specifies CASAGGYEQYF.

V usage is TRBV12-3 or TRBV12-4 and J usage is TRBJ1-5; unclear D gene. The CDR3 is 12 amino acids. Trimming took off 7 bases at V and 5 bases at J, with 9 bases between the two ends. CDR3 loop: CASTLAYQPQHF. The CDR3 bases are TGTGCCAGCACCCTGGCTTATCAGCCCCAGCATTTT.

This clonotype showed up just a few times. The V gene is TRBV6-2 or TRBV6-3, the J gene TRBJ1-5, with 8 bases matching TRBD1. V dropped 5 bases and J dropped 0; count of bases not matched to a gene: 3. CDR1 and CDR2 (germline): MNHEY, SVGEGT. The CDR3 extends over 15 amino acids. This CDR3 reads CASSPTGDSNQPQHF. For the CDR3, the DNA is TGTGCCAGCAGTCCGACAGGGGATAGCAATCAGCCCCAGCATTTT.

The chain joins TRBV30 to TRBJ2-3, with 8 bases matching TRBD2. The CDR3 extends over 12 amino acids. CDR1 and CDR2 (germline): GTSNPN, SVGIG (reference sequence). This chain's CDR3 is CAQRGSTDTQYF. CDR3 in DNA: TGTGCTCAGCGGGGGTCCACAGATACGCAGTATTTT.

The chain employs TRBV29-1 and TRBJ2-7, with 10 positions matching TRBD1. Germline CDR1 SQVTM, CDR2 ANQGSEA. This CDR3 comprises 15 residues. V shed 3 bases and J 0 bases; nucleotides not matched to a gene: 5. This CDR3 is CSVEGTGDGSYEQYF. CDR3 DNA: TGCAGCGTTGAGGGGACAGGGGACGGCTCCTACGAGCAGTACTTC.

The rearrangement uses TRBV18 and TRBJ2-1; possibly TRBD1 for D (6 bases). The V gene lost 0 bases and the J gene lost 7 bases, with 16 bases spanning the gap. This CDR3 comprises 16 residues. Germline CDR1 reads KGHSH; CDR2 reads LQKENI. CDR3 bases: TGTGCCAGCTCACCACCCTCACAGGGAGTAAGAAATGAGCAGTTCTTC. Translated, it gives CASSPPSQGVRNEQFF.

This clonotype occurred a few times. This sequence joins TRBV5-1 and TRBJ2-7; D gene ambiguous. V was cut by 0 bases and J by 3 bases, with 10 bases left in between. CDR1 and CDR2 from the germline V gene are SGHRS and YFSETQ. The CDR3 extends over 14 amino acids. The CDR3: CASSLEQTYYEQYF. CDR3 nucleotides: TGCGCCAGCAGCTTGGAGCAGACCTACTACGAGCAGTACTTC.

This sequence joins TRBV6-5 and TRBJ2-2; D not resolved. V shed 0 bases and J shed 1 base, with 6 bases lying between them. Germline CDR1 and CDR2: MNHEY and SVGAGI. The CDR3 has 15 amino acids. The CDR3 DNA follows: TGTGCCAGCAGTTACTCGCCAGAGAACACCGGGGAGCTGTTTTTT. Its protein product is CASSYSPENTGELFF.

This sequence joins TRBV5-1 and TRBJ1-4; tentatively, D is TRBD1 (5 bases). From germline, CDR1 is SGHRS and CDR2 YFSETQ. The CDR3 covers 16 residues. The ends were cut back, 4 bases at V and 2 bases at J, with 15 bases in the middle. CDR3 residues: CASSPSPGGTNEKLFF. Here the CDR3 DNA reads TGCGCCAGCAGCCCCTCCCCGGGGGGGACTAATGAAAAACTGTTTTTT.

The J gene is TRBJ2-3, the V gene TRBV12-3 or TRBV12-4; 11 bases agree with TRBD2. There are 14 residues in the CDR3. Germline trimming cut 8 bases from V and 3 bases from J; bases unmatched to any gene: 4. The CDR3 here is CASETSGGTDTQYF. The CDR3 region has the DNA TGTGCCAGCGAAACTAGCGGGGGAACAGATACGCAGTATTTT.

The rearrangement links TRBV18 to TRBJ2-7; 12 bases agree with TRBD2. The CDR3 is made up of 16 amino acids. Unmatched junction bases numbered 4, after V lost 3 bases and J lost 1 base. Germline V gene data show CDR1 as KGHSH and CDR2 as LQKENI. DNA of the CDR3: TGTGCCAGCTCACCCCCCCTAGCGGGGGGGTCCTACGAGCAGTACTTC. This sequence encodes CASSPPLAGGSYEQYF.